The sample holds many counts of the clone carrying this TCR beta chain. Its antigen is unidentified. Arm-PCR of CDR3 regions and iRepertoire HTBI primers were the basis on which TCR beta libraries were built. TCRdb ran MiXCR on the multiplex PCR reads and lists one entry per CDR3 protein. The sample holds a few hundred thousand distinct CDR3 sequences, about 13% seen once. The data stem from a study of regulatory T cells in long-lasting Graves disease. Study findings and constraints: Persistent disease exhibited a predilection for TRBV28, TRBJ1-2 and TRBJ2-5. Relative to new patients (966), persistent patients exhibited greater sharing of public clonotypes (2,741).

With V trimmed by 2 bases and J by 4 bases, 6 bases remained unmatched. The CDR3 runs 14 residues. CDR1 SQVTM and CDR2 ANQGSEA come from the germline V gene. Time point reported: newly diagnosed GD, antithyroid drugs for less than 3 months. Making the TCR library involved RNA that had been extracted from PBMCs. This sample also belongs to another study, concerning T cells in Graves' hyperthyroidism and ophthalmopathy. As reported in that work: Stable hyperthyroidism: no ophthalmopathy progression over 18 months of follow-up.

The receptor was isolated from a man in his thirties or forties with Graves disease. Material: peripheral blood mononuclear cells (PBMCs), obtained at new diagnosis, from a patient treated with antithyroid drugs. The V call is TRBV29-1, the J call TRBJ2-5, with TRBD1 matching over 8 bases. CDR3 sequence reads: CSVENNRGRETQYF. CDR3 coding DNA: TGCAGCGTTGAAAACAACAGGGGGAGAGAGACCCAGTACTTC.